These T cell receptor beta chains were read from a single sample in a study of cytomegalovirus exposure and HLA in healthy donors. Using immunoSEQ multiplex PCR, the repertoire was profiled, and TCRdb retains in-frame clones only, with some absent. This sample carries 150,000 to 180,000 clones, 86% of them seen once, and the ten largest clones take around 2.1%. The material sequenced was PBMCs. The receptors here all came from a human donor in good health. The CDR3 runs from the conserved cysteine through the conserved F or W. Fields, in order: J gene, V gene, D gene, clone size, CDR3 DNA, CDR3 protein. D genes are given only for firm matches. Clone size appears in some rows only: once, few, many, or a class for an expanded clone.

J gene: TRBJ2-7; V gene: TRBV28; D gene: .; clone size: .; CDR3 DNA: TGTGCCAGCAGTTTGTCGCGAGAGCAGTACTTC; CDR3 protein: CASSLSREQYF
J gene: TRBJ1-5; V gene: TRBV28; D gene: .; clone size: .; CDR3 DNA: TGTGCCAGCAGCCGAGACGAGGATCAGCCCCAGCATTTT; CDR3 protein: CASSRDEDQPQHF
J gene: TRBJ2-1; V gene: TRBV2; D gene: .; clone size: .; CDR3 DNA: TGTGCCAGCACCCCGGACAGATCGAGCTCCTACAATGAGCAGTTCTTC; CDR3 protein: CASTPDRSSSYNEQFF
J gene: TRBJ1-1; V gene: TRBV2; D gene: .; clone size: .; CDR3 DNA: TGTGCCAGCAGTGATTCAGGGACAGAAGCTTTCTTT; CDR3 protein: CASSDSGTEAFF
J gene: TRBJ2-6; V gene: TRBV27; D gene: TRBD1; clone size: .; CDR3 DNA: TGTGCCAGCGGGAATGACAGGGCCCACTCTGGGGCCAACGTCCTGACTTTC; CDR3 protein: CASGNDRAHSGANVLTF
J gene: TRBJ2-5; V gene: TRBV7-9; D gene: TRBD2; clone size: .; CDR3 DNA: TGTGCCAGTCAAGGGAGGGGAGAGACCCAGTACTTC; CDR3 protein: CASQGRGETQYF
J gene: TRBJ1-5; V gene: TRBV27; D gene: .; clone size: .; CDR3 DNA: TGTGCCAGCAGTAGGGGCCAGCTTGGCTCTTCGGCCCAGCATTTT; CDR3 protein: CASSRGQLGSSAQHF
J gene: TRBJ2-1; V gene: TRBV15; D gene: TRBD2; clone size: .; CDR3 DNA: TGTGCCACCAATCTAGCGGGGTCGAGCTCCTACAATGAGCAGTTCTTC; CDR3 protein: CATNLAGSSSYNEQFF
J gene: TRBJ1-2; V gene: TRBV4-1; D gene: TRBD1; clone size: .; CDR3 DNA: TGCGCCAGCAGCCAACCGGGACAGGGGACCTATGGCTACACCTTC; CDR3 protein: CASSQPGQGTYGYTF
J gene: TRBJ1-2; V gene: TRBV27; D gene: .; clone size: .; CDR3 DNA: TGTGCCAGCAGTCCACGACAGGCCATCTATGGCTACACCTTC; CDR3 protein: CASSPRQAIYGYTF
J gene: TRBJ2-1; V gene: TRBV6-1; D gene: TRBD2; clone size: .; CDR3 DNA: TGTGCCAGCAGTGAACTGGGACTAAGGAATGAGCAGTTCTTC; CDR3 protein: CASSELGLRNEQFF
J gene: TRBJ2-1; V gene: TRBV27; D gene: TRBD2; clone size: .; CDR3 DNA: TGTGCCAGCAGTCTTCAGGGAGGGGAGCAGTTCTTC; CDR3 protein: CASSLQGGEQFF
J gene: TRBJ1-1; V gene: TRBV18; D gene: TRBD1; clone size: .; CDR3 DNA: TGTGCCAGCTCACCTTCCCCAGGGGGTACGGCTGAAGCTTTCTTT; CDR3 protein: CASSPSPGGTAEAFF
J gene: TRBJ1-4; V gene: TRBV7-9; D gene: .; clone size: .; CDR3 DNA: TGTGCCAGCAGGATGCAGGAACTCAATGAAAAACTGTTTTTT; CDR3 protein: CASRMQELNEKLFF
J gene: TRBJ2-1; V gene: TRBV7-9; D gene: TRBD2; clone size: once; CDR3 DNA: TGTGCCAGCAGCTTAGATAGATATAGCGGGAAGGACTACAATGAGCAGTTCTTC; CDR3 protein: CASSLDRYSGKDYNEQFF
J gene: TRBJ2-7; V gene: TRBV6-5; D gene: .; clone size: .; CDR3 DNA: TGTGCCAGCGTGGGGGGGGCCAACGAGCAGTACTTC; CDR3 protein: CASVGGANEQYF
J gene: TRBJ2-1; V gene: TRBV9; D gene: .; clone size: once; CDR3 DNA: TGTGCCAGCAGCGTAAGATTGTATGAGGGCGATGAGCAGTTCTTC; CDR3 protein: CASSVRLYEGDEQFF
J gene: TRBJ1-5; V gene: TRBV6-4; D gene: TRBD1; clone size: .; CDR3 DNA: TGTGCCAGCAGTGCCCAGACAGGGATGGGTCAGCCCCAGCATTTT; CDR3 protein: CASSAQTGMGQPQHF
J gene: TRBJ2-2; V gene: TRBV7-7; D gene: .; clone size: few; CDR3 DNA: TGTGCTAGCAGCTTACGGCAGGGCACCGGGGAGCTGTTTTTT; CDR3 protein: CASSLRQGTGELFF
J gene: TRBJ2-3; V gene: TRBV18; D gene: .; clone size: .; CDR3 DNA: TGTGCCAGCTCACCTAAAATAGTGCCCACAGATACGCAGTATTTT; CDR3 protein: CASSPKIVPTDTQYF
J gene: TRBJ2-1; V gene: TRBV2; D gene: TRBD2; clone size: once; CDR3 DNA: TGTGCCAGCAGTGATCAAGCGGGAGTTTCCAATGAGCAGTTCTTC; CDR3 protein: CASSDQAGVSNEQFF
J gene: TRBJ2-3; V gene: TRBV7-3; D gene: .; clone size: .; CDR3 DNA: TGTGCCAGCAGCTTAGTCCCCACAGGTCAATATAGCACAGATACGCAGTATTTT; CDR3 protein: CASSLVPTGQYSTDTQYF
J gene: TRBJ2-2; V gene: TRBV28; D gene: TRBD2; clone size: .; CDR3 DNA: TGTGCCAGCAGTTTAGATAGGCCTAGCGGGCCGGGAACGCTGTTTTTT; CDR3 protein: CASSLDRPSGPGTLFF
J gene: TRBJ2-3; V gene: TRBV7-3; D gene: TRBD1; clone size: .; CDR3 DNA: TGTGCCAGCAGCATTCAGGGGGCTCTCCCAGATACGCAGTATTTT; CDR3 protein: CASSIQGALPDTQYF
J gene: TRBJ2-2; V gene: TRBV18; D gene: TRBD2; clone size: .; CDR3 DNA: TGTGCCAGCTCACCAATGCTAGCGGAGAACACCGGGGAGCTGTTTTTT; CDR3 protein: CASSPMLAENTGELFF
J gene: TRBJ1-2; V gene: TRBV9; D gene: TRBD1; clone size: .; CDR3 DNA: TGTGCCAGCAGCGTAGCTCCAGGGACAGGGACTAACTATGGCTACACCTTC; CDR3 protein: CASSVAPGTGTNYGYTF
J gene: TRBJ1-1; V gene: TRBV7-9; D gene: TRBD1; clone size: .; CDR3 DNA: TGTGCCAGCAGCGCCGGGCAGGGGGAGAACACTGAAGCTTTCTTT; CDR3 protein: CASSAGQGENTEAFF
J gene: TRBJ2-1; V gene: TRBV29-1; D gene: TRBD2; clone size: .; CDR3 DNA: TGCAGCGCCCTACCGGGACTAGAGAACAATGAGCAGTTCTTC; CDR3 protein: CSALPGLENNEQFF
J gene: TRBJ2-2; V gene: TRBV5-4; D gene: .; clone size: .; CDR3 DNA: TGTGCCAGCAGCTTAGCTCCAACTCGAGGCACCGGGGAGCTGTTTTTT; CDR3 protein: CASSLAPTRGTGELFF
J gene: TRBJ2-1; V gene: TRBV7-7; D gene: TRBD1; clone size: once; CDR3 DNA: TGTGCTAGCAGCTTCCAGGGGGCCGCCTACAATGAGCAGTTCTTC; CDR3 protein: CASSFQGAAYNEQFF
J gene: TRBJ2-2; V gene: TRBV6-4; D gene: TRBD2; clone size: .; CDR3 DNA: TGTGCCAGCAGTGACAAGCGGGTGGGACTAGCGGGAGGGCTGAACACCGGGGAGCTGTTTTTT; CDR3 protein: CASSDKRVGLAGGLNTGELFF
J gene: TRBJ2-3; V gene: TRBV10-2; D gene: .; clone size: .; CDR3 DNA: TGCGCCAGCCTCGGGACTAGCACAGATACGCAGTATTTT; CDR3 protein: CASLGTSTDTQYF
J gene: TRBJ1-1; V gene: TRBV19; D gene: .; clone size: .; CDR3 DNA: TGTGCCAGTAGTATAGACGGTAGCTGGAGGGGCGGCACTGAAGCTTTCTTT; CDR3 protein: CASSIDGSWRGGTEAFF
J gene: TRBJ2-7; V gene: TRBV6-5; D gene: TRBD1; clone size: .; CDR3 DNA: TGTGCCAGCACTACAGACAGGGGGTCCCACGAGCAGTACTTC; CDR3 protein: CASTTDRGSHEQYF
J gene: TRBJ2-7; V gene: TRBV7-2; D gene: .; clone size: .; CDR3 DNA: TGTGCCAGCAGCTTGACCCGGGAGTCCCACGAGCAGTACTTC; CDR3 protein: CASSLTRESHEQYF
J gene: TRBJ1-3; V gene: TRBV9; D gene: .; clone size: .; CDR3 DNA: TGTGCCAGCAGCGTAGCAGGGCGGCCTGGGGTCACCATATATTTT; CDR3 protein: CASSVAGRPGVTIYF
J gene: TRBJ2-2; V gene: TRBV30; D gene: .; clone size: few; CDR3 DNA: TGTGCCTGGAGGTACCAGGGTTACGGGGAGCTGTTTTTT; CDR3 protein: CAWRYQGYGELFF
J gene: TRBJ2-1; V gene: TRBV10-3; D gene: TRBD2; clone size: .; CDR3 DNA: TGTGCCATCAGATCAGGACTAGCGGGAGGGCCGGGTATAAATGAGCAGTTCTTC; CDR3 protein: CAIRSGLAGGPGINEQFF